This T cell receptor beta chain was sequenced during a study of cytomegalovirus exposure and HLA in healthy donors. PCR was performed using 60 Vbeta and 13 Jbeta primers. Data came from immunoSEQ multiplex PCR; TCRdb stores just in-frame clones and leaves some out. Of roughly 100,000 clones detected, around 75% appear once; the ten largest clones hold over 2%. The CDR3 has 12 residues. V was trimmed by 4 bases and J by 2 bases, leaving 6 bases between them. CDR1 and CDR2 (germline): SGHRS, YFSETQ. The chain joins TRBV5-1 to TRBJ1-1; D not resolved. The sequenced sample was PBMCs. This sequence originates from a man in his forties or fifties in good health and CMV-seronegative. The CDR3 bases are TGCGCCAGCAGCGCCGGTAACACTGAAGCTTTCTTT. It encodes CASSAGNTEAFF.